The 21 T cell receptor beta chains below come from one sample, sequenced in a study of graft-versus-host responses after intestinal transplantation. These receptors have no identified antigens. The table came from immunoSEQ multiplex PCR; TCRdb's copy has only in-frame clones and leaves some out. The profile covers more than 65,000 clones, with roughly 87% appearing a single time and about 1.3% taken by the ten largest. Here the sequenced sample was unstimulated CD8+ T cells sorted from spleen or lymph node cells, taken before intestinal transplant. All receptors come from a human donor who received an intestinal transplant.

V and J are TRBV5-1 and TRBJ1-1; D possibly corresponds to TRBD1 (5 bases). Trimming pared 2 bases from V and 1 base from J, leaving 12 bases between. The V gene's germline CDR1 is SGHRS and CDR2 YFSETQ. This CDR3 spans 15 amino acids. The DNA for the CDR3 is TGCGCCAGCAGCTTTCTGGGGGGTTCGAACACTGAAGCTTTCTTT. Its protein is CASSFLGGSNTEAFF.

This clone is medium-sized (0.01 to 0.1%) by share. The V gene is TRBV5-4, the J gene TRBJ2-1, with D maybe TRBD2 (6 bases). The length of the CDR3 is 16 residues. V lost 4 bases to trimming and J lost 0 bases, with 14 bases between them. Germline CDR1 reads SGHNT; CDR2 reads YYREEE (reference sequence). CDR3 DNA sequence: TGTGCCAGCAGCCCGGGCCCTAGCGCCTCCTACAATGAGCAGTTCTTC. It specifies CASSPGPSASYNEQFF.

The CDR3 bases are TGTGCCAGCAGCTTACAAGGGGTGGGCAACACTGAAGCTTTCTTT. Translation gives CASSLQGVGNTEAFF. The gene calls are TRBV7-4 and TRBJ1-1, with D possibly TRBD1 on 5 matching bases. CDR3 size: 15 residues. Germline V gene data show CDR1 as SGHVT and CDR2 as SQSDAQ. With 2 bases removed from V and 2 bases from J, the gap between germline ends came to 12 bases.

There are a few counts of this clone. Other DNA variants within this sample encode the same CDR3. The rearrangement links TRBV9 to TRBJ1-1; D is undetermined. The CDR3 is made up of 13 amino acids. Germline V gene lookup returns CDR1 SGDLS and CDR2 YYNGEE. V lost 0 bases, J lost 4 bases, and 7 bases lay in between. The CDR3 loop reads CASSVGALTEAFF. The CDR3 coding sequence is TGTGCCAGCAGCGTAGGGGCGCTCACTGAAGCTTTCTTT.

The chain employs TRBV5-1 and TRBJ2-3; TRBD2 is a possible D gene (6 bases). V gave up 0 bases and J gave up 5 bases, with 10 bases separating them. Per germline, CDR1 SGHRS and CDR2 YFSETQ. This CDR3 has 14 residues. The CDR3 DNA reads as TGCGCCAGCAGCTTGGCCCTGGGGGGAGATACGCAGTATTTT. Protein product: CASSLALGGDTQYF.

The V and J genes are TRBV9 and TRBJ2-7; D is possibly TRBD1 (6 bases). The CDR3 totals 14 residues. V was trimmed by 6 bases and J by 5 bases, leaving 18 bases between them. Germline V gene data show CDR1 as SGDLS and CDR2 as YYNGEE. CDR3 sequence (DNA): TGTGCCAGCAACGCAGGGGTTTTGTCCGACGAGCAGTACTTC. The encoded protein is CASNAGVLSDEQYF.

The rearrangement links TRBV5-1 to TRBJ1-1, with TRBD1 matching over 7 bases. The V gene end was trimmed by 4 bases and the J gene end by 5 bases; junction bases not matched to a gene: 5. CDR3 length: 13 amino acids. CDR1 and CDR2 (germline): SGHRS, YFSETQ. CDR3: CASSRDSPTEAFF. CDR3 nucleotide sequence: TGCGCCAGCAGCCGGGACAGCCCAACTGAAGCTTTCTTT.

V and J are TRBV15 and TRBJ1-1; D may be TRBD1 (6 bases). CDR3 size: 15 residues. The V gene's germline CDR1 is LNHNV and CDR2 YYDKDF (reference sequence). V was clipped by 2 bases and J by 0 bases, with 10 bases between them. The DNA of the CDR3 is TGTGCCACCAGCAGACGACGGGACATGAACACTGAAGCTTTCTTT. Its protein is CATSRRRDMNTEAFF.

The J gene is TRBJ2-1, the V gene TRBV6-5, with 8 bases matching TRBD1. Looked up from germline, CDR1 is MNHEY and CDR2 is SVGAGI. The CDR3 covers 13 residues. The junction had 2 bases not matched to a gene; V was cut back by 5 bases and J by 5 bases. In nucleotides, the CDR3 is TGTGCCAGCAGTGGACAGGGCCACAATGAGCAGTTCTTC. This encodes CASSGQGHNEQFF.

The rearrangement uses TRBV6-1 and TRBJ1-2, with TRBD1 as a possible D gene (6 bases). CDR1 is MNHNS, CDR2 SASEGT, per germline. V lost 3 bases and J lost 8, with 13 bases in between. The CDR3 extends over 13 amino acids. The CDR3 region is CASSDSAGVGYTF. The CDR3 DNA is TGTGCCAGCAGTGATTCGGCAGGGGTGGGCTACACCTTC.

This chain uses TRBV6-1 with TRBJ2-1; 9 bases align to TRBD1. Looked up from germline, CDR1 is MNHNS and CDR2 is SASEGT. The length of the CDR3 is 14 residues. V gave up 2 bases and J gave up 10 bases; unmatched junction bases: 6. The CDR3, as DNA: TGTGCCAGCAGTGAATGGGGACAGGGAGCCGAGCAGTTCTTC. Amino acids: CASSEWGQGAEQFF.

This chain links TRBV9 with TRBJ1-1; a possible D gene is TRBD1 (5 bases). Germline loops: CDR1 SGDLS, CDR2 YYNGEE. This CDR3 is built from 14 residues. Trimming took 3 bases from V and 7 from J, leaving 16 bases between them. The DNA for the CDR3 is TGTGCCAGCAGCGGGGGGGGGAAATGGGGTGAAGCTTTCTTT. Translation: CASSGGGKWGEAFF.

The CDR3: CASSGGGTGVDEQYF. The CDR3 coding sequence is TGTGCCAGCAGTGGCGGCGGGACAGGGGTCGACGAGCAGTACTTC. The chain joins TRBV6-1 to TRBJ2-7; 10 bases agree with TRBD1. V lost 4 bases to trimming and J lost 5 bases; unmatched junction nucleotides: 8. From germline, CDR1 is MNHNS and CDR2 SASEGT. The CDR3 runs 15 residues.

V usage is TRBV4-1 and J usage is TRBJ2-1; D is perhaps TRBD1 (6 bases). CDR3 size: 17 residues. CDR1 and CDR2 from the germline V gene are MGHRA and YSYEKL. Trimming cost V 1 base and J 5 bases, with 18 bases left between them. The CDR3 loop is CASSQAPRGVINNEQFF. The CDR3 region has the DNA TGCGCCAGCAGCCAAGCCCCCAGGGGTGTAATAAACAATGAGCAGTTCTTC.

The V and J genes are TRBV13 and TRBJ2-3, with D maybe TRBD1 (5 bases). The CDR3 has 14 amino acids. Germline V gene lookup returns CDR1 PRHDT and CDR2 FYEKMQ (reference sequence). Deletions cut 3 bases from V and 3 bases from J, with 10 bases between. CDR3 bases: TGTGCCAGCAGCTTGGGGCAGACGACAGATACGCAGTATTTT. Translated: CASSLGQTTDTQYF.

The V call is TRBV11-2, the J call TRBJ2-7, with D unclear. The V end was cut by 1 base, the J end by 6 bases, with 7 bases between. Germline lookup yields CDR1 SGHAT and CDR2 FQNNGV. The CDR3 extends over 12 amino acids. The CDR3 DNA reads TGTGCCAGCAGCTTAGCGGTGTCCGAGCAGTACTTC. Its protein product is CASSLAVSEQYF. Filled out from reference TRBV11-2 and TRBJ2-7, the complete variable domain reads EAGVAQSPRYKIIEKRQSVAFWCNPISGHATLYWYQQILGQGPKLLIQFQNNGVVDDSQLPKDRFSAERLKGVDSTLKIQPAKLEDSAVYLCASSLAVSEQYFGPGTRLTVT.

This chain connects TRBV2 to TRBJ2-3; 7 bases align to TRBD1. The V gene end was trimmed by 8 bases and the J gene end by 0 bases; junction bases not matched to a gene: 5. CDR3 length: 14 residues. Looked up from germline, CDR1 is SNHLY and CDR2 is FYNNEI. CDR3 bases: TGTGCCAGCGAGGGGGCTACTAGCACAGATACGCAGTATTTT. Encoded protein: CASEGATSTDTQYF.

For the CDR3, the DNA is TGCGCCACCCCGTCGGTTACCGGGGAGCTGTTTTTT. Residues: CATPSVTGELFF. This chain links TRBV5-1 with TRBJ2-2; D unresolved. Trimming pared 9 bases from V and 5 bases from J, leaving 11 bases between. From germline, CDR1 is SGHRS and CDR2 YFSETQ. The CDR3 has 12 amino acids.

The chain links TRBV4-1 to TRBJ1-4, with D tentatively TRBD1 (6 bases). V was pared by 4 bases and J by 3 bases, with 12 bases between. CDR1 is MGHRA, CDR2 YSYEKL, per germline. CDR3 length: 15 amino acids. As DNA, the CDR3 is TGCGCCAGCAGCCTCCGGGACATGCCTAATGAAAAACTGTTTTTT. Its translation is CASSLRDMPNEKLFF.

The chain recombines TRBV5-1 with TRBJ2-7; D may be TRBD2 (6 bases). Deletions cut 4 bases from V and 3 bases from J, with 14 bases between. Germline V gives CDR1 SGHRS, CDR2 YFSETQ. The CDR3 has 14 amino acids. The CDR3 coding sequence is TGCGCCAGCAGCCACGGGACTGGGGACTACGAGCAGTACTTC. Amino acids: CASSHGTGDYEQYF.

This clone came up once. An end of the junction does not agree with germline; a read error may underlie this. This rearrangement joins TRBV9 to TRBJ1-1, with D perhaps TRBD1 (5 bases). Germline loops: CDR1 SGDLS, CDR2 YYNGEE. The CDR3 sequence is 14 residues long. The CDR3: CASSGGGMNTEAFF. The CDR3 DNA reads TGTGCCAGCAGCGGGGGGGGTATGAATACTGAAGCTTTCTTT.